Sequencing of this TCR beta chain was carried out in a study of blood T cell repertoires in COVID-19. TCRdb's table, derived via immunoSEQ multiplex PCR, lists solely in-frame clones and lacks some. The profile covers roughly 37,000 clones, with around 80% appearing a single time and around 35% taken by the ten largest. Trimming took 4 bases from V and 5 from J; bases not matched to a gene: 12. Germline loops: CDR1 SGHRS, CDR2 YFSETQ. The CDR3 is 16 amino acids. This TCR was sampled from a man in his 60s with acute or convalescent COVID-19. Sequencing input: peripheral blood. V and J are TRBV5-1 and TRBJ2-3; 8 nucleotides line up with TRBD1. The CDR3 DNA is TGCGCCAGCAGCATACAGACAGGGGCTAAAAAAGATACGCAGTATTTT. This codes for CASSIQTGAKKDTQYF.